The T cell receptor (beta chain) under discussion was sequenced for a study of vaccination and CD4 T cells after COVID-19. Across the study: Cells were stimulated with overlapping spike peptide pools from SARS-CoV-2, HCoV-NL63, HCoV-OC43 and HCoV-229E.

Noted treatment: approximately 9-day PBMC culture with coronavirus spike peptide pools or control peptides (ViraFEST assay). According to the study, CD4+ T cells from the unexposed donor were gathered ahead of the COVID-19 pandemic (2011-2018). Following expansion of antigen-specific T cells with peptide pools, ViraFEST then sequenced TCRs. Germline CDR1 SGHTA, CDR2 FQGTGA. The CDR3 contains 18 residues. About this clonotype itself: Its antigen remains unidentified. Sequence at one end of the junction differs from germline and may be a read error.

Points from the study as a whole: In median terms, SARS-CoV-2-reactive clonotypes went from about 20 to 38, a nonsignificant rise.

Cultured CD4+ T-cell DNA underwent Oncomine TCR Beta short-read sequencing. TCRdb itself ran the PCR reads through MiXCR, one entry per CDR3 protein. The data hold about 4,900 distinct CDR3 sequences, with about 42% observed a single time. The chain has TRBV7-3 and TRBJ2-2, with TRBD1 matching over 8 bases. Input material: CD4+ T cells from blood, cultured in vitro. The TCR was taken from a human donor in good health. The CDR3 loop is CASSVTPETGVWPGELFF. CDR3 DNA sequence: TGTGCCAGCAGCGTAACCCCCGAGACAGGGGTTTGGCCCGGGGAGCTGTTTTTT.